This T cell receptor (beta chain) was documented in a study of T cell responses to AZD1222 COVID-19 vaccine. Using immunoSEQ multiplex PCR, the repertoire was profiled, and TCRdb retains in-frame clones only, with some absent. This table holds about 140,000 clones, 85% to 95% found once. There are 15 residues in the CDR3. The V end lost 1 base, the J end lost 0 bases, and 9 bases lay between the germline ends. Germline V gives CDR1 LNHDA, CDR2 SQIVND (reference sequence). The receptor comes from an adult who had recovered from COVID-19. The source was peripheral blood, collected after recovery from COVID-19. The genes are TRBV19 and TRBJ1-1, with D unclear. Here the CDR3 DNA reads TGTGCCAGTAGTATAGCTCCAGGATTGAACACTGAAGCTTTCTTT. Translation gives CASSIAPGLNTEAFF.